A selection of T cell receptor beta chains follows, all from one sample in a study of tissue T cells after allogeneic stem cell transplantation. Clones were sequenced by immunoSEQ multiplex PCR, and TCRdb holds only the in-frame ones, with some missing. This table holds approximately 45,000 clones, approximately 92% found once. The specimen was blood, collected before transplantation. These receptor sequences come from a woman aged 35 to 75 who later had graft-versus-host disease after an allogeneic stem cell transplant. Both conserved end residues are part of each CDR3. A D gene is named only where the DNA matches it firmly. Some rows mark clone size as missing; the rest say once, few, many or name a class of expanded clone.

j_call clone_size d_call v_call cdr3_nt cdr3_aa
TRBJ2-2 NA TRBD2 TRBV7-3 TGTGCCAGCAGCCCCGGGACTAGCGGGGTAAACACCGGGGAGCTGTTTTTT CASSPGTSGVNTGELFF
TRBJ2-7 NA TRBD2 TRBV7-8 TGTGCCAGCAGCTTAGCGGGAGGGCCCGACGAGCAGTACTTC CASSLAGGPDEQYF
TRBJ2-2 once TRBD2 TRBV5-4 TGTGCCAGCAGCGCACTAGCGGGAGACCTCACCGGGGAGCTGTTTTTT CASSALAGDLTGELFF
TRBJ1-2 NA NA TRBV5-4 TGTGCCAGCAGCCCCCAACTAAATACCCCGGGACGCAGCAACTATGGCTACACCTTC CASSPQLNTPGRSNYGYTF
TRBJ2-3 NA TRBD2 TRBV24-1 TGTGCCACCAGTGATCCAGACGGCGGGAGAGGGGCAGATACGCAGTATTTT CATSDPDGGRGADTQYF
TRBJ2-1 NA NA TRBV5-4 TGTGCCAGCAGCTTGCCGACCGGAGGGTTCATGGATGAGCAGTTCTTC CASSLPTGGFMDEQFF
TRBJ2-1 NA NA TRBV9 TGTGCCAGCAGCCCGCGGGGTCGGTTCTCCTACAATGAGCAGTTCTTC CASSPRGRFSYNEQFF
TRBJ2-1 NA TRBD2 TRBV18 TGTGCCAGCTCACCACCGGATTGGCAGCCACTAGCGAATGAGCAGTTCTTC CASSPPDWQPLANEQFF
TRBJ2-1 NA NA TRBV20-1 TGCAGTCCCCTGAGGGTCAATGAGCAGTTCTTC CSPLRVNEQFF
TRBJ2-2 NA NA TRBV7-2 TGTGCCAGCAGCTTAGTGGGCAGGGGGGGCGGGGGCACCGGGGAGCTGTTTTTT CASSLVGRGGGGTGELFF
TRBJ2-5 NA TRBD2 TRBV5-6 TGTGCCAGCAGCTTGTTTCAAGCGGGAGTTTGGGAGACCCAGTACTTC CASSLFQAGVWETQYF
TRBJ2-7 NA TRBD2 TRBV7-2 TGTGCCAGCAGCTCCTCTAGCGGGATATACGAGCAGTACTTC CASSSSSGIYEQYF
TRBJ2-7 NA NA TRBV7-8 TGTGCCAGCAGCACAGGACTATCCTCCTCCTACGAGCAGTACTTC CASSTGLSSSYEQYF
TRBJ2-7 NA TRBD1 TRBV5-4 TGTGCCAGCAGCCCCACAGGGGGTAGGTTCGAGCAGTACTTC CASSPTGGRFEQYF
TRBJ1-1 NA NA TRBV16 TGTGCCAGCAGCATGAGAACTGAAGCTTTCTTT CASSMRTEAFF
TRBJ1-1 NA NA TRBV7-2 TGTGCCAGCAGCTTAGACAGCAGTCAGTACACTGAAGCTTTCTTT CASSLDSSQYTEAFF
TRBJ2-7 once NA TRBV7-2 TGTGCCAGCAGCTTAGCCAGCGGAGCAGGGGAGCAGTACTTC CASSLASGAGEQYF
TRBJ1-2 few TRBD1 TRBV27 TGTGCCAGCAGTTTCGCCCGGGACAGCTACAGCTACACCTTC CASSFARDSYSYTF